Listed below are T cell receptor beta chains from one sample, sequenced in a study of identical twins. Via MiXCR, TCRdb re-called the 5' RACE reads, giving one row per CDR3 protein. This sample has some 190,000 distinct CDR3 sequences, with roughly 15% found just once. These data are also associated with another study on T cells expressing NK-cell markers.

The sequenced material came from CD8+ T cells sorted from blood. Every receptor here comes from a woman under 30 in good health. CDR3s include the opening cysteine and the closing phenylalanine or tryptophan. D genes are given only for firm matches. For some rows the clone size is stated as once, few or many, or as a class when expanded; others skip it.

>TRBD1|16|few|TRBV6-2/TRBV6-3|TRBJ2-2
CASTPIDRGYTGELFF
TGTGCCAGCACCCCGATCGACAGGGGCTACACCGGGGAGCTGTTTTTT
>.|13|.|TRBV5-6|TRBJ2-1
CASSPGVPNEQLF
TGTGCCAGCAGCCCCGGCGTCCCCAATGAGCAGTTATTC
>TRBD1|16|.|TRBV7-3|TRBJ2-2
CASSLMWTGNTGELFF
TGTGCCAGCAGCTTAATGTGGACAGGGAACACCGGGGAGCTGTTTTTT
>TRBD2|18|few|TRBV7-8|TRBJ2-1
CASSPLQPAGGAYNEQFF
TGTGCCAGCAGCCCCCTTCAGCCGGCGGGAGGAGCCTACAATGAGCAGTTCTTC
>TRBD1|14|.|TRBV5-5|TRBJ2-5
CASSLPTGPETQYF
TGTGCCAGCAGCCTACCGACAGGGCCAGAGACCCAGTACTTC
>.|11|few|TRBV6-1|TRBJ2-1
CASSDLSEQFF
TGTGCCAGCAGTGATCTTAGTGAGCAGTTCTTC
>.|14|many|TRBV20-1|TRBJ2-7
CSARQDEGFYEQYF
TGCAGTGCCCGGCAAGACGAAGGTTTCTACGAGCAGTACTTC
>.|16|.|TRBV7-9|TRBJ2-7
CASSFLDGVEAYEQYF
TGTGCCAGCAGCTTTTTAGATGGGGTGGAGGCCTACGAGCAGTACTTC
>.|12|few|TRBV27|TRBJ2-1
CASFNPYNEQFF
TGTGCCAGCTTTAACCCCTACAATGAGCAGTTCTTC
>TRBD2|14|.|TRBV6-2/TRBV6-3|TRBJ2-1
CASRMALAGHEQFF
TGTGCCAGCAGGATGGCACTAGCGGGCCATGAGCAGTTCTTC
>.|15|.|TRBV10-1|TRBJ2-3
CASSDSDSSTDTQYF
TGCGCCAGCAGTGATTCGGACAGCAGCACAGATACGCAGTATTTT
>.|14|.|TRBV19|TRBJ1-2
CASSIAVSNYGYTF
TGTGCCAGTAGTATAGCGGTCAGCAACTATGGCTACACCTTC
>.|13|few|TRBV2|TRBJ2-1
CASSEWGRDEQFF
TGTGCCAGCAGTGAATGGGGAAGGGATGAGCAGTTCTTC
>.|14|.|TRBV4-1|TRBJ1-5
CASSSSGFNQPQHF
TGCGCCAGCAGCAGTTCCGGGTTCAATCAGCCCCAGCATTTT
>.|16|.|TRBV6-1|TRBJ2-1
CASALFDGSSYNEQFF
TGTGCCAGCGCTTTATTTGACGGTAGCTCCTACAATGAGCAGTTCTTC
>TRBD2|14|.|TRBV4-1|TRBJ2-1
CASSQDPRTSPEFF
TGCGCCAGCAGCCAAGATCCGAGGACTAGTCCCGAGTTCTTC
>TRBD1|15|few|TRBV7-9|TRBJ2-7
CASSSRDRGGHEQYF
TGTGCCAGCAGCTCAAGGGACAGGGGAGGCCACGAGCAGTACTTC
>.|14|many|TRBV29-1|TRBJ2-1
CSVEVVGLADEQFF
TGCAGCGTTGAGGTGGTGGGCTTAGCGGATGAGCAGTTCTTC
>TRBD1|14|once|TRBV19|TRBJ2-7
CASSIGQGDYEQYF
TGTGCCAGTAGTATTGGGCAGGGGGACTACGAGCAGTACTTC
>.|13|few|TRBV4-2|TRBJ2-7
CASSQGETDEQYF
TGTGCCAGCAGCCAAGGAGAGACGGACGAGCAGTACTTC
>TRBD2|16|.|TRBV14|TRBJ2-1
CASSHFGLAGYNEQFF
TGTGCCAGCAGCCACTTTGGACTAGCGGGTTACAATGAGCAGTTCTTC
>TRBD2|12|.|TRBV29-1|TRBJ2-7
CSVVSGRGEQYF
TGCAGCGTTGTATCCGGGAGGGGCGAGCAGTACTTC
>TRBD2|15|many|TRBV7-9|TRBJ2-7
CASSLLAGVGNEQYF
TGTGCCAGCAGCCTACTAGCGGGAGTGGGGAACGAGCAGTACTTC
>.|12|few|TRBV11-2|TRBJ2-3
CASSFMTDTQYF
TGTGCCAGCAGCTTTATGACAGATACGCAGTATTTT
>.|11|few|TRBV13|TRBJ2-2
CASSFDGELFF
TGTGCCAGCAGCTTTGACGGGGAGCTGTTTTTT
>TRBD2|13|few|TRBV20-1|TRBJ2-7
CSARDTSGYEQYF
TGCAGTGCTAGAGATACTAGCGGCTACGAGCAGTACTTC
>.|14|few|TRBV7-6|TRBJ2-3
CASSPELGKDTQYF
TGTGCCAGCAGCCCAGAACTAGGGAAGGATACGCAGTATTTT
>.|14|few|TRBV9|TRBJ2-7
CASSARTAPYEQYF
TGTGCCAGCAGCGCCCGGACTGCTCCCTACGAGCAGTACTTC
>.|12|few|TRBV29-1|TRBJ2-7
CSVADSSYEQYF
TGCAGCGTTGCCGACAGTTCCTACGAGCAGTACTTC
>TRBD1|16|few|TRBV12-3/TRBV12-4|TRBJ1-5
CASSLAGAGGDQPQHF
TGTGCCAGCAGTTTAGCAGGGGCAGGGGGGGATCAGCCCCAGCATTTT
>.|13|.|TRBV5-1|TRBJ2-7
CASRDTSSYEQYF
TGCGCCAGCCGGGACACCTCCTCCTACGAGCAGTACTTC
>TRBD1|15|few|TRBV9|TRBJ2-1
CASSTTGTGGNEQFF
TGTGCCAGCAGCACAACTGGGACAGGTGGCAATGAGCAGTTCTTC
>TRBD1|14|.|TRBV11-2|TRBJ1-6
CASSYRDRGSPLHF
TGTGCCAGCAGCTACCGGGACAGGGGGTCACCCCTCCACTTT
>TRBD2|14|.|TRBV7-9|TRBJ2-7
CASSSPGLAGEQYF
TGTGCCAGCAGCTCACCGGGACTAGCGGGCGAGCAGTACTTC
>TRBD2|15|.|TRBV4-3|TRBJ2-5
CASSPTSGGPSTQYF
TGCGCCAGCAGCCCGACGTCGGGAGGGCCATCGACCCAGTACTTC
>TRBD2|15|many|TRBV12-3/TRBV12-4|TRBJ2-1
CASTIAGSSYNEQFF
TGTGCCAGCACCATAGCGGGTAGCTCCTACAATGAGCAGTTCTTC
>.|14|few|TRBV6-5|TRBJ2-1
CASSYSFGDNEQFF
TGTGCCAGCAGTTACTCGTTCGGGGACAATGAGCAGTTCTTC